The 12 T cell receptor beta chains below come from one sample, sequenced in a study of T cell responses to AZD1222 COVID-19 vaccine. Sequencing used immunoSEQ multiplex PCR; TCRdb keeps in-frame clones, though not all of them. The sample contains approximately 98,000 clones, more than 70% of which appear only once. Sequencing was performed on peripheral blood, taken on day 0 of AZD1222 vaccination. All receptors derive from an adult in good health.

V gene TRBV6-5 combines with J gene TRBJ2-6; tentative D call: TRBD2 (5 bases). This CDR3 has 15 residues. Germline values: CDR1 MNHEY, CDR2 SVGAGI. V was pared by 7 bases and J by 0 bases, with 10 bases between. CDR3 sequence reads: CASTLGVSGANVLTF. The CDR3 DNA reads TGTGCCAGCACCCTCGGGGTCTCTGGGGCCAACGTCCTGACTTTC.

This rearrangement joins TRBV6-5 to TRBJ2-5; no firm D call. Trimming took off 6 bases at V and 2 bases at J, with 7 bases between the two ends. Germline V CDR1 and CDR2: MNHEY, SVGAGI. This CDR3 region has 12 residues. The CDR3, as DNA: TGTGCCAGCAGCTCCGGGCAAGAGACCCAGTACTTC. Translation: CASSSGQETQYF.

The gene calls are TRBV6-1 and TRBJ2-3, with 14 bases identical to TRBD2. Germline assignment: CDR1 MNHNS and CDR2 SASEGT. The CDR3 spans 18 residues. Trimming removed 1 base from V and 0 bases from J; junction bases left unmatched: 3. Written as DNA, the CDR3 is TGTGCCAGCAGTGAAGTGGGACTAGCGGGGGCTAGCACAGATACGCAGTATTTT. Encoded protein: CASSEVGLAGASTDTQYF.

This chain joins TRBV6-1 and TRBJ1-1; D gene uncertain. Trimming removed 3 bases from V and 9 bases from J, with 11 bases in between. This CDR3 has 12 amino acids. Germline V gene data show CDR1 as MNHNS and CDR2 as SASEGT. The CDR3: CASSETVGQAFF. In nucleotides, the CDR3 is TGTGCCAGCAGTGAGACGGTCGGGCAAGCTTTCTTT.

The chain couples TRBV7-9 to TRBJ1-5, with D uncertain. Looked up from germline, CDR1 is SEHNR and CDR2 is FQNEAQ (reference sequence). V was cut by 5 bases and J by 3 bases, with 5 bases left in between. The CDR3 sequence is 12 residues long. In DNA, the CDR3 is TGTGCCAGCAGCCCCCCCAATCAGCCCCAGCATTTT. This sequence encodes CASSPPNQPQHF.

This clone showed up just once. The rearrangement links TRBV10-2 to TRBJ1-2, with a tentative D call TRBD1 (5 bases). The CDR3 spans 14 residues. V was clipped by 4 bases and J by 6 bases, with 15 bases between them. Germline CDR1 is WSHSY and CDR2 is SAAADI. CDR3: CASSADSFADGYTF. The CDR3 DNA reads TGCGCCAGCAGTGCCGACAGTTTTGCAGATGGCTACACCTTC.

This chain joins TRBV7-2 and TRBJ1-1; possible D gene TRBD1, 6 bases. Trimming stripped 3 bases from V and 1 base from J, with 9 bases between. CDR1 SGHTA and CDR2 FQGNSA come from the germline V gene. The CDR3 is 14 residues long. DNA for the CDR3: TGTGCCAGCAGCTTCTCCAGGGGGAACACTGAAGCTTTCTTT. It is translated as CASSFSRGNTEAFF.

The V gene is TRBV28, the J gene TRBJ2-7, with 9 bases that match TRBD1. Germline-derived CDR1 and CDR2 are MDHEN and SYDVKM. This CDR3 is built from 14 residues. Trimming took 4 bases from V and 2 from J; bases not matched to a gene: 3. CDR3 sequence: CASSSDRGAYEQYF. The CDR3 DNA sequence: TGTGCCAGCAGTTCGGACAGGGGTGCCTACGAGCAGTACTTC.

The V call is TRBV7-3, the J call TRBJ2-3; the D is unclear. The CDR3 covers 15 residues. V lost 5 bases and J 4 bases, leaving 16 bases between the germline ends. The germline CDR1 and CDR2 sequences are SGHTA and FQGTGA. The CDR3 sequence: CASSPRGLVADTQYF. The CDR3 nucleotides are TGTGCCAGCAGCCCCCGTGGGCTAGTTGCAGATACGCAGTATTTT.

This clone has only one observation. The chain joins TRBV6-5 to TRBJ2-3; the match to TRBD2 covers 11 bases. CDR3 length: 14 residues. The V and J ends lost 6 bases and 2 bases, in that order; junction bases with no gene match: 1. Per the germline V gene, CDR1 is MNHEY and CDR2 is SVGAGI. CDR3 in amino acids: CASRGLADTDTQYF. CDR3 coding DNA: TGTGCCAGCAGGGGACTAGCGGACACAGATACGCAGTATTTT.

The V and J genes are TRBV3-1 (or the pseudogene TRBV3-2) and TRBJ1-1; a possible D gene is TRBD1 (6 bases). Trimming pared 0 bases from V and 1 base from J, leaving 18 bases between. The CDR3 has 18 residues. CDR1 is LGHDT, CDR2 YNNKEL, per germline (reference sequence). CDR3 bases: TGTGCCAGCAGCCAAGATCTGCCTTGGGTCAGGGGGAACACTGAAGCTTTCTTT. Its protein is CASSQDLPWVRGNTEAFF.

The rearrangement joins TRBV28 to TRBJ1-5; no clear D gene. Trimming cost V 3 bases and J 4 bases, with 4 bases left between them. Germline CDR1 reads MDHEN; CDR2 reads SYDVKM. The CDR3 sequence is 12 residues long. The CDR3 region is CASSLQNQPQHF. The DNA of the CDR3 is TGTGCCAGCAGTTTGCAGAATCAGCCCCAGCATTTT.